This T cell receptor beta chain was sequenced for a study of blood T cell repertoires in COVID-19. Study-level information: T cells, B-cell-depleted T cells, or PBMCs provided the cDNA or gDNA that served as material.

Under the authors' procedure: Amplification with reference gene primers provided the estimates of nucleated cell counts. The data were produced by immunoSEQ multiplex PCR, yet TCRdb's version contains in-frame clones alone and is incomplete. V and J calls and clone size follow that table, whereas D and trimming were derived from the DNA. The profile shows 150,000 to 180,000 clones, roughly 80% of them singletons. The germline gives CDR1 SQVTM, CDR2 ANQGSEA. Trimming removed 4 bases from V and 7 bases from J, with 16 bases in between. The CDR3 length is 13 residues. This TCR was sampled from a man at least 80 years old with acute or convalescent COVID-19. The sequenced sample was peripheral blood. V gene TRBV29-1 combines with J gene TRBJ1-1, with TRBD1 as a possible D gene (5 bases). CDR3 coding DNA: TGCAGCGTTGTGGGTTGGGGGAGGGTTGAAGCTTTCTTT. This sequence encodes CSVVGWGRVEAFF.